One TCR beta chain is described in this entry. The data were taken from a study of CD8 T cells in Susac syndrome. Both CD4+ and CD8+ T cells were negatively isolated, and TEMRA cells underwent FACS enrichment. Germline V gives CDR1 SGHTA, CDR2 FQGNSA. With 1 base clipped from V and 9 bases from J, the junction kept 3 bases outside the gene matches. The length of the CDR3 is 14 residues. RNA in amounts of 0.5 to 1 ug was reverse transcribed with random hexamers. MiXCR, run by TCRdb on the immunoSEQ multiplex PCR reads, gives a single entry per CDR3 protein. Of around 280,000 distinct CDR3 sequences listed, around 92% were seen once; the top ten hold 0.065%.

The genes are TRBV7-2 and TRBJ2-1, with 10 bases aligning to TRBD2. The sequenced sample was CD4+ T cells from PBMCs. The clonotype comes from a human donor with multiple sclerosis. CDR3 protein: CASSLELAGIEQFF. CDR3 sequence (DNA): TGTGCCAGCAGCTTAGAACTAGCGGGAATTGAGCAGTTCTTC.